The following is a T cell receptor beta chain sequence with its context. The antigen is not known. This sequence may be a read error, since a much larger clone differs from it by one base. This sample is drawn from a study of blood T cells in healthy people across ages. Study-wide results and caveats: Reliance upon unsorted PBMCs precluded definitive naive versus antigen-experienced comparison.

The CDR3 is made up of 14 amino acids. Germline assignment: CDR1 SGHTA and CDR2 FQGNSA. The second PCR ran roughly 7 to 12 cycles with a sample-barcoded 5' primer and J-beta primers. TCRdb processed the 5' RACE reads anew with MiXCR; each CDR3 protein has one entry. The sample consists of about 700,000 distinct CDR3 sequences, approximately 29% of them appearing once. Sample: blood. This receptor was taken from a woman older than 75 in good health. The V and J genes are TRBV7-2 and TRBJ1-1; D gene ambiguous. CDR3 sequence (DNA): TGTGTCAGCAGCTTAGAAGCCGGTGTCACTGAAGCTTTCTTT. Amino acids: CVSSLEAGVTEAFF.